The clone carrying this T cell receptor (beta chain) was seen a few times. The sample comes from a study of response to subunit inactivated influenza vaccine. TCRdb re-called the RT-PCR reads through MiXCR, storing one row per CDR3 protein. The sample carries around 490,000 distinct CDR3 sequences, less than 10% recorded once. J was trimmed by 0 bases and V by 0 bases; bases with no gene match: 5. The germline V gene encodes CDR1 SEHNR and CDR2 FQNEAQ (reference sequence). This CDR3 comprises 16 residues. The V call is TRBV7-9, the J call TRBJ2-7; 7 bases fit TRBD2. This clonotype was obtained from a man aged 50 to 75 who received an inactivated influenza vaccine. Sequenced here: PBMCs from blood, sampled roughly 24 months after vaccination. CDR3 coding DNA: TGTGCCAGCAGCTTAGCGGCCGGGGGGAGCTCCTACGAGCAGTACTTC. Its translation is CASSLAAGGSSYEQYF.